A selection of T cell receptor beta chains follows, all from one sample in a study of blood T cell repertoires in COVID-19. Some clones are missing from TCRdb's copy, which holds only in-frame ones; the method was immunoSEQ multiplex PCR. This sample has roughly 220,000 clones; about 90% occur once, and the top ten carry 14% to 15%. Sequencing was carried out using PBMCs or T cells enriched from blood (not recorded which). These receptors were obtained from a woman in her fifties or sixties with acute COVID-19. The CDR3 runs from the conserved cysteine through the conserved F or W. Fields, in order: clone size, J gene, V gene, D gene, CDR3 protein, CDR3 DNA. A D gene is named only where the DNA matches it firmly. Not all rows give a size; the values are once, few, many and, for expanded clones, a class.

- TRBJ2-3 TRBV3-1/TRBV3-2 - CASSQGLVEHIEADTQYF TGTGCCAGCAGCCAAGGACTAGTGGAGCACATTGAGGCAGATACGCAGTATTTT
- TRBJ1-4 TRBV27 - CASSLYGQGNEKLFF TGTGCCAGCAGTTTATATGGGCAAGGAAATGAAAAACTGTTTTTT
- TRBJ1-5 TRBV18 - CASSPPGGTNQPQHF TGTGCCAGCTCACCACCCGGGGGTACCAATCAGCCCCAGCATTTT
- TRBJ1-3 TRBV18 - CASSPNMNSGNTIYF TGTGCCAGCTCACCGAACATGAACTCTGGAAACACCATATATTTT
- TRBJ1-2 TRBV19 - CASSLRVHPSYTF TGTGCCAGTAGTCTCCGGGTCCATCCTAGCTACACCTTC
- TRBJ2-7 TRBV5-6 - CASSMTGYYEQYF TGTGCCAGCAGCATGACGGGATACTACGAGCAGTACTTC
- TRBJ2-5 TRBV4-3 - CASSQKAAQGTQYF TGCGCCAGCAGTCAGAAAGCCGCCCAGGGGACCCAGTACTTC
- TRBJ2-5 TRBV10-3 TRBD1 CAISGSTGGTETQYF TGTGCCATCAGTGGATCTACAGGGGGTACGGAGACCCAGTACTTC
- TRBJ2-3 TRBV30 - CAWSPAGGADTQYF TGTGCCTGGAGTCCCGCCGGGGGAGCAGATACGCAGTATTTT
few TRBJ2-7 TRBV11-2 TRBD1 CASSLLGTGSPEQYF TGTGCCAGCAGCTTACTAGGGACAGGGTCGCCCGAGCAGTACTTC
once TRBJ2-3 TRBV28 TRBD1 CASSFGQGRNTQYF TGTGCCAGCAGTTTTGGACAGGGTAGGAATACGCAGTATTTT
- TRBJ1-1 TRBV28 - CASSQLPRGLWTEAFF TGTGCCAGCAGCCAACTCCCCCGGGGTTTATGGACTGAAGCTTTCTTT
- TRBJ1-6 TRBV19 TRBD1 CASSARDRERSPLHF TGTGCCAGTAGTGCCCGGGACAGGGAAAGATCACCCCTCCACTTT
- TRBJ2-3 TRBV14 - CASSLTHTQYF TGTGCCAGCAGCCTTACTCATACGCAGTATTTT
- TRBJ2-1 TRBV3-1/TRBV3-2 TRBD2 CASSQEGTSGNEQFF TGTGCCAGCAGCCAAGAAGGAACTAGCGGGAATGAGCAGTTCTTC
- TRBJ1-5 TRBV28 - CASRTGDQPQHF TGTGCCAGCAGAACGGGGGATCAGCCCCAGCATTTT
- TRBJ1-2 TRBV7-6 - CASSLGEDYGYTF TGTGCCAGCAGCTTAGGTGAGGACTATGGCTACACCTTC
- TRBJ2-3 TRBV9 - CASSPQGSTDTQYF TGTGCCAGCAGCCCACAGGGATCCACAGATACGCAGTATTTT